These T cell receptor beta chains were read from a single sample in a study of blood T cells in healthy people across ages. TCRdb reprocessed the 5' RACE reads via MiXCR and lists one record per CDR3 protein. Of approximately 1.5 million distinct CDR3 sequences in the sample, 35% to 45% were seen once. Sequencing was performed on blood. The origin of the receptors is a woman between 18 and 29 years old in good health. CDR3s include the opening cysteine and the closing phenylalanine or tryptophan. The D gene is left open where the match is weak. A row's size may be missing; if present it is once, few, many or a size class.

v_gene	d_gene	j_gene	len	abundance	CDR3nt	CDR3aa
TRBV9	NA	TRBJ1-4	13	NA	TGTGCCAGCAGCCGGGAGACGTCGGCAAAACTGTTTTTT	CASSRETSAKLFF
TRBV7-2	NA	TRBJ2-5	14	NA	TGTGCCAGCAGCTACACAGGGTGGGGAGAGACCCAGTACTTC	CASSYTGWGETQYF
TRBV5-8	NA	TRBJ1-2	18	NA	TGTGCCAGCAGCTTGGTTGGGGAGTGGTCGGGAATCCCTTATGGCTACACCTTC	CASSLVGEWSGIPYGYTF
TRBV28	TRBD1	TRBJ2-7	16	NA	TGTGCCAGCAGTACAAATCCGGGACAGGAACTCTACGAGCAGTACTTC	CASSTNPGQELYEQYF
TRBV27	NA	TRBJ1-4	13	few	TGTGCCAGCTTCGACAGTGGCGACGAAAAACTGTTTTTT	CASFDSGDEKLFF
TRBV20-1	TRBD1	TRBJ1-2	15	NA	TGCAGTGCTAGAGATCGGGACAGAGGGGGGTATGGCTACACCTTC	CSARDRDRGGYGYTF
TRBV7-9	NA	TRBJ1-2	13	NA	TGTGCCAGCAGCGGACGAACGAACTATGGCTACACCTTC	CASSGRTNYGYTF
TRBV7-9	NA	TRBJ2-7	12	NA	TGTGCCAGCACCTTAAGAGGGAACGAGCAGTACTTC	CASTLRGNEQYF
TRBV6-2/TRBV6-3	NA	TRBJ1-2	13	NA	TGTGCCAGCAGTCTGGAGGGGTTTAACGGCTACACCTTC	CASSLEGFNGYTF
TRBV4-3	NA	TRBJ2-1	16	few	TGCGACAGCAGCCAAGCTCCCAGCGGAGTAGGCCATGAGCAGTTCTTC	CDSSQAPSGVGHEQFF
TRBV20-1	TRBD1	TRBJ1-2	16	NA	TGCAGTGCGGTCGGTCGGACAGGGGCCGCCCTTGGTGGCTACACCTTC	CSAVGRTGAALGGYTF
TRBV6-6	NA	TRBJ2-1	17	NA	TGTGCCAGCAGCCATACACCGCCGGGTTCCCCTTACAATGAGCAGTTCTTC	CASSHTPPGSPYNEQFF
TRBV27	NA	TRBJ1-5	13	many	TGTGCCAGCAGTTACACAGGAAATCAGCCCCAGCATTTT	CASSYTGNQPQHF
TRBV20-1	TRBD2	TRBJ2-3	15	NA	TGCAGCTCCACGTCTAGCGGGAGTGAATCAGATACGCAGTATTTT	CSSTSSGSESDTQYF
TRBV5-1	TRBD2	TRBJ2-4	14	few	TGCGCCAGCAGCTCCGGGACTAGCGGGAGGGCTCTGTACTTC	CASSSGTSGRALYF
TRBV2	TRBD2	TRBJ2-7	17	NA	TGTGCCAGCAGCCCCGGGACTAGCGGGATTTTCTCCTACGAGCAGTACTTC	CASSPGTSGIFSYEQYF
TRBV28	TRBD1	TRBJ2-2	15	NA	TGTGCCAGCAGAACCTCCGGGACAGGGGGCTTCAGGGTGTTTTTT	CASRTSGTGGFRVFF
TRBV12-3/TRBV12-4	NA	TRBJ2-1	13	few	TGTGCCAGCAGTGTATGGCGGGACAATGAGCAGTTCTTC	CASSVWRDNEQFF
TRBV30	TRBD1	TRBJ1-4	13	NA	TGTGCCTGGAGCACAGGGGTGGGTGAAAAACTGTTTTTT	CAWSTGVGEKLFF
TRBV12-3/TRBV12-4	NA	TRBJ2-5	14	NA	TGTGCCAGCACGGCAACAGGGAAGCAAGAGACCCAGTACTTC	CASTATGKQETQYF
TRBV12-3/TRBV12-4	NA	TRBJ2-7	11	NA	TGTGCCAGCAGTTTAATGCACGAGCAGTACTTC	CASSLMHEQYF
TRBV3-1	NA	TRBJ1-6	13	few	TGTGCCAGCAGCCAAGGACAAGGTTTGCCCCTCCACTTT	CASSQGQGLPLHF
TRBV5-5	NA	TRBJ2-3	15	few	TGTGCCAGCAGCTTGGTAGGGCAGATCACAGATACGCAGTATTTT	CASSLVGQITDTQYF
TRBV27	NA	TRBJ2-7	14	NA	TGTGCCAGCAGTCCGGACAGCTTCTACAATGAGCAGTACTTC	CASSPDSFYNEQYF
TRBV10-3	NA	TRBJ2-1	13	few	TGTGCCATCAGTGAGCCCCCGGGGGATGAGCAGTTCTTC	CAISEPPGDEQFF
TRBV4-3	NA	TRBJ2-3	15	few	TGCGCCAGCAGCCAAGAGTCGACTAGGGGGGGTACGCAGTATTTT	CASSQESTRGGTQYF
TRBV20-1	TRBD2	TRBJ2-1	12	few	TGCAGTGCTAGGCAGACTAGCGTTGAGCAGTTCTTC	CSARQTSVEQFF
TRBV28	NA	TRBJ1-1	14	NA	TGTGCCAGCAGTCCCTTAGTGGGGAACACTGAAGCTTTCTTT	CASSPLVGNTEAFF
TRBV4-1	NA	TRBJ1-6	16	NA	TGCGCCAGCAGCACCCGGGTCCAGCTTGATAATTCACCCCTCCACTTT	CASSTRVQLDNSPLHF